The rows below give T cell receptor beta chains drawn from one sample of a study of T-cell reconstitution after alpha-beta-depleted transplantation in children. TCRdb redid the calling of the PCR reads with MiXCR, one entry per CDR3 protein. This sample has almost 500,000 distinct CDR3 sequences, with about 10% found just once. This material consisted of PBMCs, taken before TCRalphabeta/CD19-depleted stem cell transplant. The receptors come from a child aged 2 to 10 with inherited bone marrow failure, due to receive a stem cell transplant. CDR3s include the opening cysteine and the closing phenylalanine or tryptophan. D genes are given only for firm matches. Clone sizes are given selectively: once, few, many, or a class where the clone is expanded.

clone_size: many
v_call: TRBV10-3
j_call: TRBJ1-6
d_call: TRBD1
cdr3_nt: TGTGCCATCAGTCTGACAGGGCCGTCTTCACCCCTCCACTTT
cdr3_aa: CAISLTGPSSPLHF

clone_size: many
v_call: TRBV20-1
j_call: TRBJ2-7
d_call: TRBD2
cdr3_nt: TGCAGTGCTAAGGGCATAGCGGGAAGCATCTCCTACGAGCAGTACTTC
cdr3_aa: CSAKGIAGSISYEQYF

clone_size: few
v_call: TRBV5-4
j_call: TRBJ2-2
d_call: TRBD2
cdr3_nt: TGTGCCAGCAGCTCCGGGACTAGGAACACCGGGGAGCTGTTTTTT
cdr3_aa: CASSSGTRNTGELFF

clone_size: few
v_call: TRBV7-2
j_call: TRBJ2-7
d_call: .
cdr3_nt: TGTGCCAGCAGCTTAGAGTTCAGGGGCTACGAGCAGTACTTC
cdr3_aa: CASSLEFRGYEQYF

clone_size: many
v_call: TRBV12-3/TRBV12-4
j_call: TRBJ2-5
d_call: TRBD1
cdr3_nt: TGTGCCAGCAGTTTCGGGACAGGGGAAGAGACCCAGTACTTC
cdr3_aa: CASSFGTGEETQYF

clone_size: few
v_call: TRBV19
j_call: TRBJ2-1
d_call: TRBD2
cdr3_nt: TGTGCCAGTAGTATAGCTAGCGGGAGATCCTACAATGAGCAGTTCTTC
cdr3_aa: CASSIASGRSYNEQFF

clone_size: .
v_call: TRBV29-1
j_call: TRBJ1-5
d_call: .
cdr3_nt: TGCAGCGTCCTCCAGGGGAGCGGTCAGCCCCAGCATTTT
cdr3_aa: CSVLQGSGQPQHF

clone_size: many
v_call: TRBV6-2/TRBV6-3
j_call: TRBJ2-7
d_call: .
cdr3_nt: TGTGCCAGCAGTGCAAACCTCCGGCAGTACTTC
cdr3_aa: CASSANLRQYF

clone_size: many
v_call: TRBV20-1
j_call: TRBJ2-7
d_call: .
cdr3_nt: TGCAGTGCTAGCCCCAGGGGTTTCTATTACGAGCAGTACTTC
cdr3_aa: CSASPRGFYYEQYF

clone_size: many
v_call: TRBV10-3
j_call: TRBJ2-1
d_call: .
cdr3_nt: TGTGCCATCAGTGAGATAGACAATGAGCAGTTCTTC
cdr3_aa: CAISEIDNEQFF

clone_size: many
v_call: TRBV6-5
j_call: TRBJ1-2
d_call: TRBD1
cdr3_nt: TGTGCCAGCAGTTGGGACAGTACTCACTATGGCTACACCTTC
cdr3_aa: CASSWDSTHYGYTF

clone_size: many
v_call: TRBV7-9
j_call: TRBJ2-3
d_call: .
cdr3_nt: TGTGCCAGCAGCTACCGATCAATCCCTAGAGATACGCAGTATTTT
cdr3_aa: CASSYRSIPRDTQYF

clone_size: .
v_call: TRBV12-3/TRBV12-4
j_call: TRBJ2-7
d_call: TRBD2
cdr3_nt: TGTGCCAGCAGTTTAATGGCTAGCGGGAACGAGCAGTACTTC
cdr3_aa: CASSLMASGNEQYF

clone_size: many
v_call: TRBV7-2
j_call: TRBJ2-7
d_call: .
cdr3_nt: TGTGCCAGCAGCTTAGGTAACGGCTTCTCCTACGAGCAGTACTTC
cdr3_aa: CASSLGNGFSYEQYF

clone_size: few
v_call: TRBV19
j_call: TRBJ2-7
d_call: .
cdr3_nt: TGTGCCAGTAGTATAGATCCGGGGTCCTACGAGCAGTACTTC
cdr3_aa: CASSIDPGSYEQYF

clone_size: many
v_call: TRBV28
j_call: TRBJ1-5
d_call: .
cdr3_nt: TGTGCCAGCAGCTTAGACGGGACGGAGCCCCAGCATTTT
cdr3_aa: CASSLDGTEPQHF

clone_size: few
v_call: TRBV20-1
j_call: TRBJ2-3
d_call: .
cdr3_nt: TGCAGTGCTTCCGTAGCGTATAGCACAGATACGCAGTATTTT
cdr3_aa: CSASVAYSTDTQYF

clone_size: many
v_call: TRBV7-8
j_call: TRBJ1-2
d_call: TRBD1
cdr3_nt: TGTGCCAGCAGCTTAGAGACAGGGGCCTACTATGGCTACACCTTC
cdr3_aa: CASSLETGAYYGYTF

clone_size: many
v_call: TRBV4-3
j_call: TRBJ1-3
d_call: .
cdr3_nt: TGCGCCAGCAGCCCCGACCTCAGCTCTGGAAACACCATATATTTT
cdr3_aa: CASSPDLSSGNTIYF

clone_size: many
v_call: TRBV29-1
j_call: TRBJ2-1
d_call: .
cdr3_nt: TGCAGCGTTGAAGAAAACTCCAATGAGCAGTTCTTC
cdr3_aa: CSVEENSNEQFF